This T cell receptor beta chain comes out of a study of a mutant IDH1 vaccine in newly diagnosed glioma. At the level of the study: The earlier regimen, radiotherapy, temozolomide, or both, was most often both.

The V and J ends lost 8 bases and 2 bases, in that order; junction bases with no gene match: 5. The germline V gene has CDR1 LNHNV and CDR2 YYDKDF (reference sequence). The length of the CDR3 is 13 residues. This table comes from immunoSEQ multiplex PCR, and its TCRdb copy is limited to in-frame clones, with some not included. In the table there are tens of thousands of clones, under 90% of which are singletons. Remarks on this clone: Its antigen is undetermined.

The time point was: baseline, week 1 (first vaccination visit). As to treatment: pre-vaccination baseline after standard-of-care therapy. Donors had new WHO grade 3 or 4 IDH1-mutant, ATRX-lost astrocytomas. Study-wide findings and caveats: Induction of immune responses by the vaccine occurred in about 95% of patients.

This receptor was obtained from a woman aged 45-59 years with glioma. The genes are TRBV15 and TRBJ2-7; 8 bases fit TRBD2. Specimen: PBMCs, collected from a glioma patient treated with radiotherapy, temozolomide or both. The CDR3 DNA reads TGTGCCACCTCCGACGGGGGGGCCTACGAGCAGTACTTC. This codes for CATSDGGAYEQYF.